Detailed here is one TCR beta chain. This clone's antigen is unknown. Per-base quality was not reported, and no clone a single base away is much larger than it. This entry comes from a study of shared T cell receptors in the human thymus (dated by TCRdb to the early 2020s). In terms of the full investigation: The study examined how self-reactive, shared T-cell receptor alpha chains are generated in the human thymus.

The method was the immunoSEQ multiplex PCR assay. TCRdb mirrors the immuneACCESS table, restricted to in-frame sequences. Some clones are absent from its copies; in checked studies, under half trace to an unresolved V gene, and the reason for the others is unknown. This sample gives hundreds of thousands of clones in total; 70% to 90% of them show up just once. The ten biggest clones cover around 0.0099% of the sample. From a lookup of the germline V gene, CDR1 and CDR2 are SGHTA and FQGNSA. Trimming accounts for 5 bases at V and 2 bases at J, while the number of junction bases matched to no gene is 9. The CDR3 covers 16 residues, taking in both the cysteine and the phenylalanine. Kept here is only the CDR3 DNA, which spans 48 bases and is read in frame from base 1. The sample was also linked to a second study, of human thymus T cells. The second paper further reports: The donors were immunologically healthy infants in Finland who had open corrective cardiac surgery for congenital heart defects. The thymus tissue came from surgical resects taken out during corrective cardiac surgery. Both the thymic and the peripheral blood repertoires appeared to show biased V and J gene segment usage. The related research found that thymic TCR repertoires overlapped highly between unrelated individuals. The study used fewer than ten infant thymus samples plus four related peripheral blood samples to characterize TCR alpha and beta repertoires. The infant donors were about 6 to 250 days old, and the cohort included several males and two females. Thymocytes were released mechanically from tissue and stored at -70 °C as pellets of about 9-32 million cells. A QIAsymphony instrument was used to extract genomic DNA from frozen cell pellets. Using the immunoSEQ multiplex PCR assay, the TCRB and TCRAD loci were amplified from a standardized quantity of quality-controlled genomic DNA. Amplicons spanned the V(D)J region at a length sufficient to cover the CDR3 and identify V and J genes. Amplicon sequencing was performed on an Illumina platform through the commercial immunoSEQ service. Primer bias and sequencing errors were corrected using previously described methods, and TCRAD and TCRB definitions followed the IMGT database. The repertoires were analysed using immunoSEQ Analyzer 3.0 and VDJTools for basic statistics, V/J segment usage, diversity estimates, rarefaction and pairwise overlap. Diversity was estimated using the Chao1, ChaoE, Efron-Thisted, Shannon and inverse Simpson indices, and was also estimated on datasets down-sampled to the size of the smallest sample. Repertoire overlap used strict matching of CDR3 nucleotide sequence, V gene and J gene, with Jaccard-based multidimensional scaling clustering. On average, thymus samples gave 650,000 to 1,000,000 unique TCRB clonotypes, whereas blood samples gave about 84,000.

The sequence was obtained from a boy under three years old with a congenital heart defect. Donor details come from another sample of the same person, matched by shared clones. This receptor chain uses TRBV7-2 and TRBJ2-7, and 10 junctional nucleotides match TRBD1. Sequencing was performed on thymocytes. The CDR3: CASSIGQGDNPYEQYF. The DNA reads TGTGCCAGCAGCATAGGACAGGGGGACAACCCCTACGAGCAGTACTTC.